Each of the 32 T cell receptor beta chains below was sequenced from the same sample in a study of cytomegalovirus exposure and HLA in healthy donors. Use of 60 Vbeta and 13 Jbeta primers characterized the PCR. Libraries were prepared by immunoSEQ multiplex PCR; TCRdb keeps only in-frame clonotypes and omits some of them. Here the sample table reports 140,000 to 150,000 clones. Specimen: PBMCs. The receptors shown here come from a woman between 50 and 59 years old in good health and CMV-seronegative.

V usage is TRBV9 and J usage is TRBJ2-7; TRBD1 matches at 8 bases. Germline loops: CDR1 SGDLS, CDR2 YYNGEE. This CDR3 spans 15 amino acids. The J segment lost 4 bases and the V segment lost 0 bases, leaving 6 bases of the junction unmatched. This CDR3 is CASSVATGGTYEQYF. Here the CDR3 DNA reads TGTGCCAGCAGCGTAGCTACAGGGGGTACGTACGAGCAGTACTTC. Variable domain in full (rest from reference TRBV9 and TRBJ2-7): DSGVTQTPKHLITATGQRVTLRCSPRSGDLSVYWYQQSLDQGLQFLIQYYNGEERAKGNILERFSAQQFPDLHSELNLSSLELGDSALYFCASSVATGGTYEQYFGPGTRLTVT.

The CDR3 DNA is TGCGCCAGCAGCTTCGGCGGGGGGGCGTACAATGAGCAGTTCTTC. Its protein product is CASSFGGGAYNEQFF. The chain combines TRBV5-1 with TRBJ2-1; 9 bases fit TRBD2. V lost 2 bases, J lost 4 bases, and 4 bases stayed unmatched. Germline lookup yields CDR1 SGHRS and CDR2 YFSETQ. The CDR3 totals 15 residues.

This CDR3 is CASSHPTYEQYF. The CDR3 DNA is TGCGCCAGCAGTCACCCTACCTACGAGCAGTACTTC. The chain uses TRBV23-1 and TRBJ2-7; D remains unclear. TRBV23-1 is assigned to the ORF class and has an uncertain function. The CDR3 spans 12 residues. V lost 3 bases to trimming and J lost 2 bases, with 5 bases between them.

Here the CDR3 DNA reads TGTGCCTGGACCCAGGGGATTGACTATGGCTACACCTTC. Protein: CAWTQGIDYGYTF. The chain recombines TRBV30 with TRBJ1-2; the D gene is possibly TRBD1 (6 bases). Germline V gene data show CDR1 as GTSNPN and CDR2 as SVGIG (reference sequence). V was cut by 4 bases and J by 3 bases, with 12 bases left in between. The CDR3 is 13 amino acids.

The chain is built from TRBV7-8 and TRBJ2-1; possibly TRBD2 for D (6 bases). The germline V gene has CDR1 SGHVS and CDR2 FQNEAQ. This CDR3 region has 14 residues. V was cut by 0 bases and J by 10 bases, with 13 bases left in between. The CDR3 loop is CASSLAEGGVEQFF. CDR3 nucleotide sequence: TGTGCCAGCAGCTTAGCCGAAGGCGGGGTCGAGCAGTTCTTC.

J is TRBJ2-3 and V is TRBV7-8; 9 nucleotides agree with TRBD2. There are 17 residues in the CDR3. After removal of 0 bases from V and 4 bases from J, the junction contained 8 bases not matched to a gene. The germline CDR1 and CDR2 sequences are SGHVS and FQNEAQ. In DNA form, the CDR3 reads TGTGCCAGCAGCTTAGCGCGTGGGCGGGAGGGAGCAGATACGCAGTATTTT. It specifies CASSLARGREGADTQYF.

V usage is TRBV4-3 and J usage is TRBJ2-5; tentative D call: TRBD1 (6 bases). Per germline, CDR1 LGHNA and CDR2 YSLEER. Trimming took off 3 bases at V and 12 bases at J, with 20 bases between the two ends. The CDR3 sequence is 14 residues long. Here the CDR3 DNA reads TGCGCCAGCAGCCAGGACATCGGAGACAGGTTAAAGTACTTC. Translated, it gives CASSQDIGDRLKYF.

The chain is built from TRBV5-1 and TRBJ2-5; TRBD2 matches at 8 bases. The CDR3 loop spans 13 amino acids. Germline assignment: CDR1 SGHRS and CDR2 YFSETQ. V dropped 6 bases and J dropped 3; count of bases not matched to a gene: 4. The CDR3 bases are TGCGCCAGCAACCCGGGACTAGAAGAGACCCAGTACTTC. This encodes CASNPGLEETQYF.

This sequence joins TRBV28 and TRBJ1-1, with D possibly TRBD1 on 6 matching bases. This CDR3 has 13 amino acids. Germline CDR1 and CDR2: MDHEN and SYDVKM. Trimming left V 7 bases short and J 6 bases short, with 15 bases between. Here the CDR3 reads CASTPPGQPEAFF. The DNA of the CDR3 is TGTGCCAGCACCCCGCCGGGACAACCTGAAGCTTTCTTT.

CDR3 coding DNA: TGCAGCGTCCGTGTCCCGGGACAGGAAAACTATGGCTACACCTTC. As protein: CSVRVPGQENYGYTF. The chain employs TRBV29-1 and TRBJ1-2; 8 bases map to TRBD1. CDR3 length equals 15 residues. In germline, CDR1 is SQVTM, CDR2 ANQGSEA. V dropped 6 bases and J dropped 2; count of bases not matched to a gene: 11. The full variable domain, with the rest looked up from reference TRBV29-1 and TRBJ1-2, is SAVISQKPSRDICQRGTSLTIQCQVDSQVTMMFWYRQQPGQSLTLIATANQGSEATYESGFVIDKFPISRPNLTFSTLTVSNMSPEDSSIYLCSVRVPGQENYGYTFGSGTRLTVV.

The J gene is TRBJ2-7, the V gene TRBV27; the D is unclear. V lost 2 bases to trimming and J lost 2 bases, with 10 bases between them. CDR1 is MNHEY and CDR2 is SMNVEV in the germline V gene (reference sequence). The CDR3 totals 14 residues. The CDR3 DNA reads as TGTGCCAGCAGTTTAAATCCGAGGCCCTACGAGCAGTACTTC. This sequence encodes CASSLNPRPYEQYF.

The chain is built from TRBV6-4 and TRBJ2-2; D perhaps matches TRBD1 (5 bases). Trimming took 5 bases from V and 7 from J, leaving 14 bases between them. The CDR3 covers 14 residues. Germline V lookup: CDR1 MRHNA, CDR2 SNTAGT. The CDR3 DNA sequence: TGTGCCAGCAGTAATGCAGGGCAAGGCGGGGAGCTGTTTTTT. Its translation is CASSNAGQGGELFF.

The genes are TRBV11-2 and TRBJ2-7; 11 nucleotides align to TRBD2. CDR3 length equals 16 residues. V shed 0 bases and J 4 bases; nucleotides not matched to a gene: 5. The germline V gene encodes CDR1 SGHAT and CDR2 FQNNGV. CDR3 sequence reads: CASSLDGTSGMYEQYF. The CDR3 nucleotides are TGTGCCAGCAGCTTAGATGGGACTAGCGGCATGTACGAGCAGTACTTC.

This rearrangement joins TRBV11-2 to TRBJ2-3, with 12 nucleotides matching TRBD2. Trimming cost V 6 bases and J 4 bases; bases outside gene matches: 5. There are 15 residues in the CDR3. CDR1 SGHAT and CDR2 FQNNGV come from the germline V gene. This CDR3 reads CASSPSGGAPDTQYF. The CDR3, as DNA: TGTGCCAGCAGTCCTAGCGGGGGGGCCCCAGATACGCAGTATTTT.

The V gene is TRBV4-1, the J gene TRBJ2-2; TRBD2 matches 7 bases. The CDR3 contains 18 residues. Germline assignment: CDR1 MGHRA and CDR2 YSYEKL. V was clipped by 7 bases and J by 0 bases; unmatched bases: 14. The CDR3 DNA reads TGCGCCAGCACTAAGACGGCTAGCGGAGCAACGAACACCGGGGAGCTGTTTTTT. It specifies CASTKTASGATNTGELFF.

The chain uses TRBV7-2 and TRBJ2-5; TRBD1 might be the D (7 bases). Per the germline V gene, CDR1 is SGHTA and CDR2 is FQGNSA. The CDR3 covers 15 residues. V lost 4 bases and J 5 bases, leaving 17 bases between the germline ends. CDR3 sequence (DNA): TGTGCCAGCAGCTCGGGACAGTTAAGCGGGGAGACCCAGTACTTC. Its translation is CASSSGQLSGETQYF.

J is TRBJ2-2 and V is TRBV5-6; the match to TRBD1 covers 7 bases. This CDR3 region has 14 residues. V lost 6 bases to trimming and J lost 6 bases; unmatched junction nucleotides: 8. Germline assignment: CDR1 SGHDT and CDR2 YYEEEE. CDR3 sequence reads: CASILYTGAGELFF. DNA for the CDR3: TGTGCCAGCATACTATACACAGGGGCCGGGGAGCTGTTTTTT. The full variable domain, its missing parts supplied by reference TRBV5-6 and TRBJ2-2, is DAGVTQSPTHLIKTRGQQVTLRCSPKSGHDTVSWYQQALGQGPQFIFQYYEEEERQRGNFPDRFSGHQFPNYSSELNVNALLLGDSALYLCASILYTGAGELFFGEGSRLTVL.

This chain uses TRBV4-2 with TRBJ2-7; 7 bases are a match to TRBD2. The V and J ends lost 1 base and 2 bases, in that order; junction bases with no gene match: 2. The CDR3 is 14 amino acids. CDR1 and CDR2 (germline): LGHNA, YNFKEQ. CDR3: CASSQAGGPYEQYF. CDR3 coding DNA: TGTGCCAGCAGCCAAGCGGGGGGTCCCTACGAGCAGTACTTC.

The chain couples TRBV7-2 to TRBJ2-5, with 7 bases identical to TRBD1. The V gene end was trimmed by 6 bases and the J gene end by 2 bases; junction bases not matched to a gene: 6. Germline V gene data show CDR1 as SGHTA and CDR2 as FQGNSA. The CDR3 has 14 residues. This chain's CDR3 is CASSPGQAQETQYF. DNA of the CDR3: TGTGCCAGCAGTCCCGGACAGGCACAAGAGACCCAGTACTTC.

The V and J genes are TRBV28 and TRBJ1-3; 7 bases fit TRBD1. Germline CDR1 reads MDHEN; CDR2 reads SYDVKM. The CDR3 has 14 amino acids. Trimming removed 6 bases from V and 6 bases from J; junction bases left unmatched: 8. CDR3 sequence: CASSRQGLVNTIYF. Here the CDR3 DNA reads TGTGCCAGCAGCCGACAGGGTTTAGTAAACACCATATATTTT.

This chain links TRBV7-2 with TRBJ2-5; weak D call: TRBD1 (6 bases). Germline V lookup: CDR1 SGHTA, CDR2 FQGNSA. The CDR3 loop spans 16 amino acids. V lost 5 bases and J 0 bases, leaving 16 bases between the germline ends. The CDR3 DNA reads TGTGCCAGCAGCGCAGGGACATTCACGTACCAAGAGACCCAGTACTTC. It yields the protein CASSAGTFTYQETQYF.

The chain couples TRBV5-1 to TRBJ2-5; D is ambiguous. The CDR3 runs to 14 residues. V was shortened by 2 bases and J by 2 bases, with 10 bases between the two germline ends. Looked up from germline, CDR1 is SGHRS and CDR2 is YFSETQ. This chain's CDR3 is CASSLRHVQETQYF. The CDR3, as DNA: TGCGCCAGCAGCTTACGACACGTACAAGAGACCCAGTACTTC.

The chain carries TRBV6-1 and TRBJ2-7; 7 nucleotides line up with TRBD1. There are 13 residues in the CDR3. Trimming at V came to 8 bases and at J to 0 bases, leaving 4 bases not matched to a gene. Germline V gives CDR1 MNHNS, CDR2 SASEGT. The CDR3: CASLRDSSYEQYF. For the CDR3, the DNA is TGTGCCAGCCTCCGGGACAGCTCCTACGAGCAGTACTTC.

In nucleotides, the CDR3 is TGTGCCAGCAGCTTATCGGGTCCTAGCACAGATACGCAGTATTTT. Amino acids: CASSLSGPSTDTQYF. This sequence joins TRBV5-6 and TRBJ2-3; unclear D gene. Trimming removed 2 bases at V and 0 bases at J, with 10 bases between. Germline assignment: CDR1 SGHDT and CDR2 YYEEEE. The CDR3 extends over 15 amino acids.

The chain recombines TRBV6-5 with TRBJ1-2, with a tentative D call TRBD1 (6 bases). The CDR3 has 15 amino acids. V lost 6 bases and J 6 bases, leaving 20 bases between the germline ends. The V gene's germline CDR1 is MNHEY and CDR2 SVGAGI. For the CDR3, the DNA is TGTGCCAGCAGAACTCCGGGACAAACGCGGCATGGCTACACCTTC. Translating gives CASRTPGQTRHGYTF.

The CDR3 DNA follows: TGTGCCAGCAGCTTGGCCGTACAGGGAGCTGAAGCTTTCTTT. It encodes CASSLAVQGAEAFF. The V and J genes are TRBV5-6 and TRBJ1-1; maybe TRBD1 (6 bases). V gave up 0 bases and J gave up 6 bases, with 12 bases separating them. CDR3 length equals 14 residues. Germline V CDR1 and CDR2: SGHDT, YYEEEE.

V and J are TRBV6-6 and TRBJ2-5; 8 bases fit TRBD1. Germline lookup yields CDR1 MNHNY and CDR2 SVGAGI (reference sequence). The CDR3 sequence is 15 residues long. The V gene end was trimmed by 0 bases and the J gene end by 2 bases; junction bases not matched to a gene: 2. In DNA form, the CDR3 reads TGTGCCAGCAGTTACTCAGGACAGGGACAAGAGACCCAGTACTTC. Its protein product is CASSYSGQGQETQYF.

The V call is TRBV6-1, the J call TRBJ1-1, with TRBD1 as a possible D gene (5 bases). Trimming cost V 4 bases and J 4 bases, with 13 bases left between them. Germline CDR1 reads MNHNS; CDR2 reads SASEGT. This CDR3 contains 14 residues. The CDR3 protein is CASSVQQQGTEAFF. CDR3 DNA: TGTGCCAGCAGTGTCCAACAGCAGGGCACTGAAGCTTTCTTT.

This chain joins TRBV18 and TRBJ2-7; the D is unclear. Trimming removed 0 bases at V and 2 bases at J, with 11 bases between. CDR1 and CDR2 (germline): KGHSH, LQKENI. The CDR3 has 15 residues. The CDR3 region is CASSPPSGFPYEQYF. DNA for the CDR3: TGTGCCAGCTCACCACCCTCCGGGTTCCCCTACGAGCAGTACTTC. The full variable domain, its missing parts supplied by reference TRBV18 and TRBJ2-7, is NAGVMQNPRHLVRRRGQEARLRCSPMKGHSHVYWYRQLPEEGLKFMVYLQKENIIDESGMPKERFSAEFPKEGPSILRIQQVVRGDSAAYFCASSPPSGFPYEQYFGPGTRLTVT.

The rearrangement joins TRBV6-1 to TRBJ2-1; 7 nucleotides match TRBD2. There are 15 residues in the CDR3. In germline, CDR1 is MNHNS, CDR2 SASEGT. The trim removed 5 bases at V and 3 bases at J, leaving 7 bases unmatched. The CDR3 reads CASSWEAGSYNEQFF. The CDR3 bases are TGTGCCAGCAGTTGGGAAGCGGGGAGCTACAATGAGCAGTTCTTC.

V gene TRBV11-2 combines with J gene TRBJ2-3; D gene ambiguous. Germline V gene lookup returns CDR1 SGHAT and CDR2 FQNNGV. Trimming removed 4 bases from V and 2 bases from J, with 10 bases in between. The CDR3 covers 14 residues. CDR3 sequence reads: CASSSTGATDTQYF. In nucleotides, the CDR3 is TGTGCCAGCAGCTCAACCGGAGCCACAGATACGCAGTATTTT.

V and J are TRBV28 and TRBJ2-7; TRBD1 is a possible D gene (6 bases). V lost 10 bases and J 2 bases, leaving 12 bases between the germline ends. Germline CDR1 and CDR2: MDHEN and SYDVKM. This CDR3 contains 12 residues. CDR3 DNA: TGTGCCACCCAGGGGATGGCCTACGAGCAGTACTTC. Its protein product is CATQGMAYEQYF.